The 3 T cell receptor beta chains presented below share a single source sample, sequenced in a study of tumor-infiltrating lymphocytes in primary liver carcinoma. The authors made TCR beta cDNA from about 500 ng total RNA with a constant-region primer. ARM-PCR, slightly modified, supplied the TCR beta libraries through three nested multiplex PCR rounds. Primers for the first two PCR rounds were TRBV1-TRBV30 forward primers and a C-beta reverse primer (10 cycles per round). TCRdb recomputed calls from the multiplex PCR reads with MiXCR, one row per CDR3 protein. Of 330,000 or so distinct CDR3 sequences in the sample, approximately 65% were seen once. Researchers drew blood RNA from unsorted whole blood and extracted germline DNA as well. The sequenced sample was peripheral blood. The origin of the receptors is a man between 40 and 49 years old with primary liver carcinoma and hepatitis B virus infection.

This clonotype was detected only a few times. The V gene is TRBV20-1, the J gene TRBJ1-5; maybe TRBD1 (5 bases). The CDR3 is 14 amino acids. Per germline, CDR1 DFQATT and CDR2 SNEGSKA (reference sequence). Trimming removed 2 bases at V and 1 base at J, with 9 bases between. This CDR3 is CSARRGESNQPQHF. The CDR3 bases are TGCAGTGCTAGAAGGGGCGAAAGCAATCAGCCCCAGCATTTT.

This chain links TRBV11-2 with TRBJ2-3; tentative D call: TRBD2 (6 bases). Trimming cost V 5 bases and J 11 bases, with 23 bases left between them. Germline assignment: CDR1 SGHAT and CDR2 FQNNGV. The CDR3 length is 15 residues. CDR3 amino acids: CASSAIGGSTDVQYF. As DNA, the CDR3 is TGTGCCAGCAGCGCCATTGGGGGGAGCACAGATGTGCAGTATTTT.

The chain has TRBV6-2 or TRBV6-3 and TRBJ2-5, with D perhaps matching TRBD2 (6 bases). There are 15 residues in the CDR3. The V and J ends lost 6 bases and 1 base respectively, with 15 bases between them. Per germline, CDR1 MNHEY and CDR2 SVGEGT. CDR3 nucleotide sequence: TGTGCCAGCAGACCAGGTCTAGCGCCCCAAGAGACCCAGTACTTC. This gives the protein CASRPGLAPQETQYF.